This T cell receptor (beta chain) was obtained from a study of blood T cell repertoires in COVID-19. This clone was counted a single time. CDR3 length: 15 residues. The germline V gene encodes CDR1 SGHTA and CDR2 FQGTGA. Trimming cost V 2 bases and J 6 bases; bases outside gene matches: 8. TCRdb keeps only in-frame clones here, not all; method: immunoSEQ multiplex PCR. The table has a few hundred thousand clones, 88% seen once. The chain is built from TRBV7-3 and TRBJ1-1; 8 nucleotides match TRBD1. Material: peripheral blood. The sequence was collected from a man aged 55 to 69 who had recovered from COVID-19. CDR3 region: CASSLLAGGVAEAFF. CDR3 sequence (DNA): TGTGCCAGCAGCTTATTGGCAGGGGGCGTCGCTGAAGCTTTCTTT.